The 13 T cell receptor beta chains in this list originate from one sample, sequenced in a study of T-cell memory formation after mild COVID-19. TCRdb independently ran MiXCR on the 5' RACE reads; one entry per CDR3 protein. Altogether around 200,000 distinct CDR3 sequences are present, over 9.5% being singletons, with the ten largest covering under 3.5%. Sequenced input: PBMCs or a T cell subset sorted from them (not recorded which). These receptors were taken from a young man who had mild COVID-19 (a few samples of this study predate the infection). Cell type and time point are not known.

This chain links TRBV20-1 with TRBJ2-3, with TRBD2 as a possible D gene (7 bases). Germline CDR1 reads DFQATT; CDR2 reads SNEGSKA (reference sequence). The V gene lost 6 bases and the J gene lost 4 bases, with 20 bases spanning the gap. The CDR3 contains 15 residues. CDR3 in amino acids: CSAPVGGGASDTQYF. The CDR3 DNA reads as TGCAGTGCCCCGGTGGGTGGGGGGGCCTCAGATACGCAGTATTTT.

The table lists this clonotype with a few counts. The V call is TRBV13, the J call TRBJ2-1, with D possibly matching TRBD2 (7 bases). With 10 bases removed from V and 5 bases from J, the gap between germline ends came to 15 bases. The CDR3 totals 13 residues. The germline V gene has CDR1 PRHDT and CDR2 FYEKMQ (reference sequence). The CDR3 nucleotides are TGTGCCAATACCGTGCGGGGGCACAATGAGCAGTTCTTC. This translates into CANTVRGHNEQFF.

The CDR3 sequence is CASSSQQGTAYEQYF. In nucleotides, the CDR3 is TGTGCCAGCAGCTCCCAACAGGGTACAGCCTACGAGCAGTACTTC. The rearrangement joins TRBV7-2 to TRBJ2-7, with D possibly TRBD1 on 6 matching bases. The CDR3 is 15 amino acids. Germline V gene sequence: CDR1 SGHTA, CDR2 FQGNSA. With 4 bases removed from V and 2 bases from J, the gap between germline ends came to 15 bases.

The gene calls are TRBV6-5 and TRBJ1-4, with 9 bases matching TRBD1. V trimming: 2 bases; J trimming: 8 bases; junction bases outside the gene matches: 6. Per the germline V gene, CDR1 is MNHEY and CDR2 is SVGAGI. This CDR3 has 15 amino acids. CDR3 sequence (DNA): TGTGCCAGCAGTTACCGCGGACAGGGGAGCGAAAAACTGTTTTTT. It yields the protein CASSYRGQGSEKLFF.

The rearrangement links TRBV25-1 to TRBJ2-7, with D possibly being TRBD1 or TRBD2 (5 bases each). The CDR3 contains 14 residues. Germline CDR1 is MGHDK and CDR2 is SYGVNS. Trimming pared 4 bases from V and 0 bases from J, leaving 10 bases between. The CDR3 sequence: CASSVGTNSYEQYF. The CDR3 DNA is TGTGCCAGCAGTGTTGGGACCAACTCCTACGAGCAGTACTTC.

The gene calls are TRBV15 and TRBJ1-3; D not resolved. Germline V gene data show CDR1 as LNHNV and CDR2 as YYDKDF (reference sequence). V lost 0 bases, J lost 11 bases, and 14 bases lay in between. The CDR3 is made up of 14 amino acids. CDR3 amino acids: CATSRDGGPSSIYF. The CDR3 DNA follows: TGTGCCACCAGCAGAGATGGCGGCCCGTCGTCCATATATTTT.

V gene TRBV25-1 combines with J gene TRBJ1-1, with TRBD1 as a possible D gene (5 bases). CDR3 length: 17 residues. V was clipped by 8 bases and J by 3 bases, with 25 bases between them. The germline V gene has CDR1 MGHDK and CDR2 SYGVNS. The DNA of the CDR3 is TGTGCCAGCGGGCGAGGGGCCCGCCGTATAGGGGACACTGAAGCTTTCTTT. Protein: CASGRGARRIGDTEAFF.

The chain joins TRBV9 to TRBJ1-1; D gene uncertain. Germline V lookup: CDR1 SGDLS, CDR2 YYNGEE. V was shortened by 0 bases and J by 4 bases, with 10 bases between the two germline ends. The CDR3 extends over 14 amino acids. CDR3 region: CASSVDGVPTEAFF. DNA of the CDR3: TGTGCCAGCAGCGTAGATGGGGTTCCCACTGAAGCTTTCTTT.

V usage is TRBV7-2 and J usage is TRBJ2-1; 8 nucleotides line up with TRBD2. Germline CDR1 is SGHTA and CDR2 is FQGNSA. The CDR3 loop spans 17 amino acids. Trimming cost V 5 bases and J 0 bases; bases outside gene matches: 9. The CDR3 here is CASSPRLAQSSYNEQFF. CDR3 bases: TGTGCCAGCAGCCCAAGACTAGCGCAAAGCTCCTACAATGAGCAGTTCTTC.

The table lists this clonotype with many counts. The J gene is TRBJ1-2, the V gene TRBV18; D is unclear. V gave up 5 bases and J gave up 4 bases, with 11 bases separating them. This CDR3 contains 13 residues. Germline assignment: CDR1 KGHSH and CDR2 LQKENI. The CDR3 region has the DNA TGTGCCAGCTCATCCGACACAGCCTATGGCTACACCTTC. It is translated as CASSSDTAYGYTF.

This clonotype was recorded at least ten times. This chain's CDR3 is CASSSPGHLLHF. In DNA, the CDR3 is TGTGCCAGCAGTAGCCCGGGACATCTCCTCCACTTT. This chain links TRBV28 with TRBJ1-6; D perhaps matches TRBD1 (6 bases). This CDR3 is built from 12 residues. Germline V gene lookup returns CDR1 MDHEN and CDR2 SYDVKM. Trimming took off 5 bases at V and 15 bases at J, with 14 bases between the two ends.

V and J are TRBV6-9 and TRBJ2-3; perhaps TRBD1 as D (5 bases). Trimming took 8 bases from V and 0 from J, leaving 12 bases between them. CDR3 size: 14 residues. CDR1 and CDR2 from the germline V gene are MNHGY and SVAAGI. The CDR3 nucleotides are TGTGCCAGCTTTGGAAACAGGAGCACAGATACGCAGTATTTT. It specifies CASFGNRSTDTQYF.

This clonotype was observed a handful of times. The rearrangement joins TRBV10-3 to TRBJ2-1; D perhaps matches TRBD2 (6 bases). The CDR3 consists of 16 residues. Trimming took off 3 bases at V and 0 bases at J, with 12 bases between the two ends. Germline loops: CDR1 ENHRY, CDR2 SYGVKD. CDR3 amino acids: CAISDTRGGSYNEQFF. CDR3 bases: TGTGCCATCAGTGATACGAGGGGAGGCTCCTACAATGAGCAGTTCTTC.